The present T cell receptor (beta chain) was sequenced within a study of OX40 agonist ivuxolimab in advanced cancers. Whole-study context: Patients enrolled in dose escalation were diagnosed with hepatocellular carcinoma, melanoma, renal cell or head and neck cancer. A history of anti-PD-1, anti-PD-L1 or anti-CTLA-4 therapy was acceptable, and about 40% had some.

This clone has more than one count but fewer than ten. Its antigen is currently unknown. Repertoires were generated with immunoSEQ multiplex PCR, while TCRdb's copy carries only in-frame clones and drops some. The table lists approximately 8,000 clones, roughly 74% of them singletons. The CDR3 consists of 14 residues. The germline gives CDR1 MNHNS, CDR2 SASEGT. V was clipped by 4 bases and J by 4 bases, with 10 bases between them. Points from the study as a whole: The average count of expanded clones was higher among CD8+ T cells than among CD4+.

The chain uses TRBV6-1 and TRBJ2-2; TRBD1 is a possible D gene (7 bases). This TCR came from an adult with an advanced solid tumor such as melanoma, head and neck, liver or kidney cancer. The source material was CD4+ or CD8+ T cells sorted from blood, sampled in a trial of the OX40 agonist ivuxolimab. The CDR3 is CASSVQGGTGELFF. In nucleotides, the CDR3 is TGTGCCAGCAGTGTCCAGGGGGGCACCGGGGAGCTGTTTTTT.